This TCR beta chain was sequenced during a study of T cell responses to AZD1222 COVID-19 vaccine. Points from the study as a whole: Sampling that yielded the repertoires occurred only after the peak T cell response. Clonal diversity was possibly underestimated, and the donors were mostly white British, with more females. Reportedly, close to half of spike-specific TCRs are directed against unmutated variant regions. Among AZD1222 vaccinees, only six were seropositive at baseline.

With regard to this clone: What it recognizes is unknown.

V was pared by 6 bases and J by 5 bases, with 10 bases of the junction left unmatched. Germline CDR1 reads MDHEN; CDR2 reads SYDVKM. This CDR3 is built from 16 residues. Libraries were prepared by immunoSEQ multiplex PCR; TCRdb keeps only in-frame clonotypes and omits some of them. The sample records approximately 110,000 clones, around 94% being singletons. This chain connects TRBV28 to TRBJ1-5; 10 bases map to TRBD1. The sample in question was peripheral blood, obtained on day 0 of AZD1222 vaccination. The source of this sequence is an adult in good health. The CDR3 here is CASSRTPGQGYQPQHF. In DNA form, the CDR3 reads TGTGCCAGCAGCCGAACTCCGGGACAGGGGTATCAGCCCCAGCATTTT.